The clone carrying this TCR beta chain occurred many times. This CDR3 is also generated by other DNA sequences in the sample. Profiled with immunoSEQ multiplex PCR; TCRdb holds only in-frame clones, not every one. The sample has 120,000 to 150,000 clones; 75% to 95% are singletons. This CDR3 comprises 16 residues. Germline V gene data show CDR1 as MNHEY and CDR2 as SMNVEV (reference sequence). With 6 bases removed from V and 0 bases from J, the gap between germline ends came to 16 bases. The data derive from a study of T cell responses to AZD1222 COVID-19 vaccine. This TCR derives from an adult who received the MenACWY meningococcal vaccine as a control. The rearrangement links TRBV27 to TRBJ2-3; possibly TRBD1 for D (6 bases). This specimen consisted of peripheral blood, obtained 28 days after the second dose of the MenACWY control vaccine. The CDR3 spells CASSPGGGPSTDTQYF. The CDR3 DNA reads TGTGCCAGCAGCCCTGGGGGCGGACCTAGCACAGATACGCAGTATTTT.